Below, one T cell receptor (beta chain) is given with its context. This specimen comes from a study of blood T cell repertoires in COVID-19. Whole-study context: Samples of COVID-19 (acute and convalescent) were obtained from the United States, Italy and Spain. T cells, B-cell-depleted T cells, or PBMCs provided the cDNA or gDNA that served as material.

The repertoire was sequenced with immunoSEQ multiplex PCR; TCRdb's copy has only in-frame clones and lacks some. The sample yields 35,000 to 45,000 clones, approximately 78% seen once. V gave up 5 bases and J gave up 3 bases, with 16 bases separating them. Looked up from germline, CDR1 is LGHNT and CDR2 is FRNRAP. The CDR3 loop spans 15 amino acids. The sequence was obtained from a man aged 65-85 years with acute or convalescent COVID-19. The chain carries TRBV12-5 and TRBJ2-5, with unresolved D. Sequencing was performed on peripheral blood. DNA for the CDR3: TGTGCTAGTGGTCCCCTACGAGGAGAGGAAGAGACCCAGTACTTC. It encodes CASGPLRGEEETQYF.